Listed here are 25 T cell receptor beta chains from one sample, sequenced in a study of blood T cell repertoires in COVID-19. Here immunoSEQ multiplex PCR was the method, and the copy in TCRdb shows in-frame clones only, minus some. The sample holds some 350,000 clones, about 89% seen once. Sequencing was carried out using peripheral blood. The origin of the receptors is a woman between 50 and 59 years old with COVID-19, enrolled during active disease.

The genes are TRBV29-1 and TRBJ2-5; 7 positions match TRBD1. V was clipped by 6 bases and J by 4 bases; unmatched bases: 8. CDR1 is SQVTM, CDR2 ANQGSEA, per germline. CDR3 length: 13 residues. The CDR3 region is CSVMTGTGETQYF. CDR3 sequence (DNA): TGCAGCGTAATGACAGGGACGGGAGAGACCCAGTACTTC.

CDR3 nucleotide sequence: TGTGCCTGGAGGCCTAAGGGGGCTAACGAGCAGTACTTC. Its translation is CAWRPKGANEQYF. The V gene is TRBV30, the J gene TRBJ2-7; 7 bases agree with TRBD1. Trimming at V came to 3 bases and at J to 5 bases, leaving 7 bases not matched to a gene. Germline CDR1 is GTSNPN and CDR2 is SVGIG (reference sequence). The CDR3 sequence is 13 residues long.

The J gene is TRBJ2-7, the V gene TRBV7-6; no definite D call. Germline CDR1 and CDR2: SGHVS and FNYEAQ. The CDR3 has 13 amino acids. V lost 3 bases to trimming and J lost 6 bases, with 12 bases between them. This chain's CDR3 is CASSFPPFGEQYF. The CDR3 region has the DNA TGTGCCAGCAGCTTTCCACCCTTCGGCGAGCAGTACTTC.

This clone was recorded a few times. The J gene is TRBJ2-1, the V gene TRBV6-1, with TRBD2 matching over 15 bases. Trimming cost V 3 bases and J 7 bases; bases outside gene matches: 1. The CDR3 runs 15 residues. CDR1 and CDR2 (germline): MNHNS, SASEGT. The DNA for the CDR3 is TGTGCCAGCAGTGAGGGGACTAGCGGGAGGAATGAGCAGTTCTTC. This sequence encodes CASSEGTSGRNEQFF.

The chain has TRBV3-1 (or the pseudogene TRBV3-2) and TRBJ1-1; perhaps TRBD1 as D (6 bases). In germline, CDR1 is LGHDT, CDR2 YNNKEL (reference sequence). The CDR3 has 14 residues. Trimming stripped 1 base from V and 0 bases from J, with 6 bases between. The CDR3 nucleotides are TGTGCCAGCAGCCAAGGGACAGTGAACACTGAAGCTTTCTTT. It specifies CASSQGTVNTEAFF.

The chain has TRBV5-1 and TRBJ1-5; a weak D match, TRBD1 (5 bases). The germline CDR1 and CDR2 sequences are SGHRS and YFSETQ. The CDR3 runs to 14 residues. V gave up 0 bases and J gave up 5 bases, with 9 bases separating them. The CDR3 nucleotides read TGCGCCAGCAGCTTGGGAACAGGTCATCAGCCCCAGCATTTT. Amino acids: CASSLGTGHQPQHF.

J is TRBJ2-1 and V is TRBV19, with TRBD1 matching over 7 bases. The J segment lost 10 bases and the V segment lost 7 bases, leaving 16 bases of the junction unmatched. CDR1 is LNHDA and CDR2 is SQIVND in the germline V gene (reference sequence). This CDR3 contains 15 residues. The CDR3 is CASIQGYRGSGEQFF. CDR3 sequence (DNA): TGTGCCAGTATCCAAGGATACAGGGGCTCGGGAGAGCAGTTCTTC.

The chain combines TRBV4-3 with TRBJ2-2; possible D gene TRBD2, 5 bases. The V end lost 0 bases, the J end lost 8 bases, and 7 bases lay between the germline ends. Germline lookup yields CDR1 LGHNA and CDR2 YSLEER. This CDR3 has 13 amino acids. CDR3 sequence reads: CASSQDREGELFF. The CDR3 DNA reads as TGCGCCAGCAGCCAAGATCGGGAAGGGGAGCTGTTTTTT.

The rearrangement links TRBV19 to TRBJ2-7; 8 bases map to TRBD2. Germline CDR1 is LNHDA and CDR2 is SQIVND (reference sequence). CDR3 length: 15 amino acids. Trimming removed 10 bases from V and 0 bases from J; junction bases left unmatched: 11. CDR3 loop: CATGSGGRYSYEQYF. Here the CDR3 DNA reads TGTGCCACTGGCTCAGGCGGGAGGTACTCCTACGAGCAGTACTTC.

The chain combines TRBV7-6 with TRBJ2-5; D not resolved. The CDR3 is 15 residues long. Trimming removed 1 base from V and 5 bases from J, with 14 bases in between. Germline CDR1 and CDR2: SGHVS and FNYEAQ. The CDR3 loop reads CASSLVFGVAETQYF. The CDR3 bases are TGTGCCAGCAGCTTAGTCTTCGGAGTCGCGGAGACCCAGTACTTC.

The DNA for the CDR3 is TGTGCCAGCAGCTTGGAGGGAGGGCCATCCTACGAGCAGTACTTC. Translation: CASSLEGGPSYEQYF. This rearrangement joins TRBV11-1 to TRBJ2-7; 7 bases line up with TRBD2. V trimming: 3 bases; J trimming: 1 base; junction bases outside the gene matches: 6. Germline V CDR1 and CDR2: SGHAT, FQDESV (reference sequence). The CDR3 contains 15 residues.

The gene calls are TRBV5-6 and TRBJ2-4, with D maybe TRBD2 (5 bases). CDR3 size: 15 residues. Trimming took 1 base from V and 9 from J, leaving 17 bases between them. CDR1 is SGHDT, CDR2 YYEEEE, per germline. The CDR3 region is CASSLPGSSVGIQYF. The CDR3 bases are TGTGCCAGCAGCTTGCCTGGGAGCTCCGTCGGCATTCAGTACTTC.

In its sample, this clone was seen once. Here the CDR3 reads CASSLGQANQPQHF. CDR3 nucleotides: TGTGCCAGCAGCCTTGGACAGGCTAATCAGCCCCAGCATTTT. The V and J genes are TRBV28 and TRBJ1-5, with TRBD1 identical over 7 bases. The V gene's germline CDR1 is MDHEN and CDR2 SYDVKM. V shed 6 bases, J shed 4 bases, and the junction held 6 bases outside the gene matches. The CDR3 extends over 14 amino acids.

The J gene is TRBJ2-1, the V gene TRBV27, with 8 bases matching TRBD2. In germline, CDR1 is MNHEY, CDR2 SMNVEV (reference sequence). V lost 6 bases to trimming and J lost 3 bases; unmatched junction nucleotides: 4. The CDR3 covers 14 residues. The CDR3 nucleotides read TGTGCCAGCAGGAGCGGGGGAGACTACAATGAGCAGTTCTTC. It specifies CASRSGGDYNEQFF.

This clone was observed once. The J gene is TRBJ1-1, the V gene TRBV3-1 (or the pseudogene TRBV3-2); 9 nucleotides agree with TRBD1. V lost 0 bases to trimming and J lost 0 bases; unmatched junction nucleotides: 5. The CDR3 length is 17 residues. CDR1 and CDR2 (germline): LGHDT, YNNKEL (reference sequence). The CDR3 DNA is TGTGCCAGCAGCCAAGAGTTAGGGACAGGGATGAACACTGAAGCTTTCTTT. Encoded protein: CASSQELGTGMNTEAFF.

This chain's CDR3 is CASSYSLLRTQYF. The CDR3 region has the DNA TGTGCCAGCAGTTACAGCCTGCTGAGGACCCAGTACTTC. The chain couples TRBV6-5 to TRBJ2-5; no clear D. Trimming shortened V by 2 bases and J by 7 bases, and 11 bases separated the two germline ends. Germline CDR1 reads MNHEY; CDR2 reads SVGAGI. This CDR3 is built from 13 residues.

This sequence joins TRBV30 and TRBJ1-1; TRBD1 agrees at 7 bases. V trimming: 6 bases; J trimming: 10 bases; junction bases outside the gene matches: 5. CDR3 length equals 10 residues. CDR1 and CDR2 from the germline V gene are GTSNPN and SVGIG (reference sequence). The CDR3 loop reads CACAQGVAFF. In nucleotides, the CDR3 is TGTGCCTGCGCCCAGGGGGTAGCTTTCTTT.

This sequence joins TRBV3-1 (or the pseudogene TRBV3-2) and TRBJ1-1; D call uncertain. Trimming pared 2 bases from V and 1 base from J, leaving 11 bases between. This CDR3 is 15 amino acids long. Germline CDR1 reads LGHDT; CDR2 reads YNNKEL (reference sequence). As DNA, the CDR3 is TGTGCCAGCAGCCAAATTACACAGACGAACACTGAAGCTTTCTTT. This sequence encodes CASSQITQTNTEAFF.

The chain combines TRBV4-3 with TRBJ2-3; TRBD2 is a possible D gene (6 bases). The CDR3 loop spans 14 amino acids. CDR1 and CDR2 (germline): LGHNA, YSLEER. The V gene lost 1 base and the J gene lost 5 bases, with 10 bases spanning the gap. The CDR3 here is CASSQGEVGDTQYF. CDR3 sequence (DNA): TGCGCCAGCAGCCAAGGGGAGGTGGGAGATACGCAGTATTTT.

The V and J genes are TRBV5-1 and TRBJ1-1; 9 nucleotides line up with TRBD1. The germline gives CDR1 SGHRS, CDR2 YFSETQ. The V segment lost 0 bases and the J segment 1 base; nucleotides outside the gene matches: 1. The CDR3 consists of 15 residues. CDR3 sequence reads: CASSLVGQGNTEAFF. CDR3 nucleotide sequence: TGCGCCAGCAGCTTGGTGGGACAGGGGAACACTGAAGCTTTCTTT.

This chain joins TRBV20-1 and TRBJ2-6; D gene ambiguous. The CDR3 covers 13 residues. The ends were cut back, 3 bases at V and 2 bases at J, with 5 bases in the middle. Germline V gene sequence: CDR1 DFQATT, CDR2 SNEGSKA (reference sequence). The CDR3 region has the DNA TGCAGTGCTAGTAGCACTGGGGCCAACGTCCTGACTTTC. Translating gives CSASSTGANVLTF.

The chain combines TRBV30 with TRBJ2-7, with TRBD2 matching 12 bases. The germline V gene has CDR1 GTSNPN and CDR2 SVGIG (reference sequence). There are 14 residues in the CDR3. Trimming at V came to 6 bases and at J to 6 bases, leaving 9 bases not matched to a gene. The CDR3 loop is CACHTSGRLSEQYF. CDR3 DNA sequence: TGTGCCTGTCATACTAGCGGGAGGCTCTCCGAGCAGTACTTC.

The chain combines TRBV19 with TRBJ1-1, with a weak D call TRBD1 (5 bases). The CDR3 is 13 residues long. Between the trimmed V and J ends, which lost 6 bases and 1 base, there was a span of 9 bases. Germline assignment: CDR1 LNHDA and CDR2 SQIVND (reference sequence). The CDR3 sequence: CASRNTGNTEAFF. The CDR3 DNA reads TGTGCCAGTAGGAACACAGGGAACACTGAAGCTTTCTTT. The whole variable domain, remainder taken from reference TRBV19 and TRBJ1-1, is DGGITQSPKYLFRKEGQNVTLSCEQNLNHDAMYWYRQDPGQGLRLIYYSQIVNDFQKGDIAEGYSVSREKKESFPLTVTSAQKNPTAFYLCASRNTGNTEAFFGQGTRLTVV.

The chain combines TRBV7-2 with TRBJ2-5, with 10 nucleotides matching TRBD2. Per germline, CDR1 SGHTA and CDR2 FQGNSA. CDR3 length equals 17 residues. Trimming cost V 2 bases and J 6 bases; bases outside gene matches: 12. CDR3 in amino acids: CASSLNLRAGGGKTQYF. For the CDR3, the DNA is TGTGCCAGCAGCTTAAACCTACGAGCGGGAGGGGGTAAGACCCAGTACTTC.

The genes are TRBV7-9 and TRBJ1-4; 8 nucleotides agree with TRBD1. In germline, CDR1 is SEHNR, CDR2 FQNEAQ (reference sequence). The CDR3 sequence is 14 residues long. V was clipped by 5 bases and J by 7 bases; unmatched bases: 6. The CDR3 sequence: CASSPGQGFEKLFF. CDR3 DNA: TGTGCCAGCAGCCCCGGACAGGGCTTTGAAAAACTGTTTTTT.